The present entry profiles one TCR beta chain with its context. Its antigen is not identified. This entry comes from a study of shared clonotypes between healthy human individuals. Background on the study: For every donor, three CD4 naive, three CD4 memory, two CD8 naive and one CD8 memory plates were used.

Germline V gene data show CDR1 as SGHTA and CDR2 as FQGNSA. The CDR3 loop spans 13 amino acids. Trimming left V 5 bases short and J 7 bases short, with 12 bases between. Sequencing was performed with immunoSEQ multiplex PCR; in TCRdb, only in-frame clones are kept and a portion is missing. The sample lists around 1,900,000 clones; about 94% were seen once. CD45RO-negative, CCR7-positively selected cells formed the naive CD8 fraction, excluding terminally differentiated effector memory CD45RA+ cells. Study-wide points: A generally larger estimated richness was seen in naive subsets than in memory subsets.

Sequenced input: naive CD8+ T cells from PBMCs. The genes are TRBV7-2 and TRBJ2-1, with D tentatively TRBD2 (6 bases). This receptor was taken from a man aged 18 to 29 in good health. Some clones in this sample may be carry-over from other donors' samples. In nucleotides, the CDR3 is TGTGCCAGCAGCCGCCGGGAGACGAATGAGCAGTTCTTC. Translation gives CASSRRETNEQFF.